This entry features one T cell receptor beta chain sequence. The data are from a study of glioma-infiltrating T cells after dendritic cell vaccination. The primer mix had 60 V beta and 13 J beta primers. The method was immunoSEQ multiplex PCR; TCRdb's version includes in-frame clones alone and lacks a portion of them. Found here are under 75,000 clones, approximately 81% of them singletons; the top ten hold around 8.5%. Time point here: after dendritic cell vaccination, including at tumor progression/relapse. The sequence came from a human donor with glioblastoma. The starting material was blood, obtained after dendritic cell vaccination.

The CDR3 protein is CASRSTGPLGNTEAFF. CDR3 coding DNA: TGTGCCAGCAGATCAACAGGGCCGCTGGGAAACACTGAAGCTTTCTTT. The chain carries TRBV7-9 and TRBJ1-1, with D tentatively TRBD1 (6 bases). Germline V gene sequence: CDR1 SEHNR, CDR2 FQNEAQ (reference sequence). This CDR3 has 16 residues. V gave up 6 bases and J gave up 2 bases, with 19 bases separating them.